These 22 T cell receptor beta chains share one sample of origin, sequenced in a study of shared clonotypes between healthy human individuals. TCRdb's copy holds only in-frame clones and misses some; the assay was immunoSEQ multiplex PCR. This sample has under 2.5 million clones, with about nine tenths found just once. Material: naive CD4+ T cells from PBMCs. As for subset: CD45RA+ positively selected. The source of these receptors is a man aged 18 to 30 in good health. Some clones in this sample may be carry-over from other donors' samples.

V is TRBV19 and J is TRBJ1-2, with TRBD1 identical over 10 bases. Germline CDR1 reads LNHDA; CDR2 reads SQIVND (reference sequence). After removal of 5 bases from V and 2 bases from J, the junction contained 5 bases not matched to a gene. The CDR3 loop spans 15 amino acids. This CDR3 reads CASSLGQGGNYGYTF. CDR3 DNA sequence: TGTGCCAGTAGTCTCGGACAGGGGGGCAACTATGGCTACACCTTC.

This rearrangement joins TRBV2 to TRBJ2-3; 7 positions match TRBD1. The trim removed 6 bases at V and 3 bases at J, leaving 3 bases unmatched. The CDR3 loop spans 13 amino acids. CDR1 SNHLY and CDR2 FYNNEI come from the germline V gene. The CDR3 DNA reads as TGTGCCAGCAGGATGACAGGGACAGATACGCAGTATTTT. Its protein is CASRMTGTDTQYF.

The rearrangement joins TRBV28 to TRBJ1-1; D is unclear. CDR3 size: 13 residues. Trimming took 6 bases from V and 5 from J, leaving 13 bases between them. The germline gives CDR1 MDHEN, CDR2 SYDVKM. DNA for the CDR3: TGTGCCAGCAGCCCTTTGGTCGGGACTGAAGCTTTCTTT. Residues: CASSPLVGTEAFF.

The chain couples TRBV28 to TRBJ2-6, with 8 bases fitting TRBD1. From germline, CDR1 is MDHEN and CDR2 SYDVKM. With V trimmed by 6 bases and J by 3 bases, 10 bases remained unmatched. The CDR3 has 17 residues. Written as DNA, the CDR3 is TGTGCCAGCAGCGACAGGGGCGGTCTGCATGGGGCCAACGTCCTGACTTTC. Protein sequence: CASSDRGGLHGANVLTF.

The chain carries TRBV7-9 and TRBJ1-3; D is unclear. V lost 1 base and J 0 bases, leaving 7 bases between the germline ends. Germline lookup yields CDR1 SEHNR and CDR2 FQNEAQ (reference sequence). The length of the CDR3 is 15 residues. In nucleotides, the CDR3 is TGTGCCAGCAGCTTAGGGACGGTCTCTGGAAACACCATATATTTT. Its translation is CASSLGTVSGNTIYF.

With regard to this clone: At the DNA level, this CDR3 is encoded by other sequences in the same sample as well. In nucleotides, the CDR3 is TGTGCCAGCAGCTTAGAGGGCTACGAGCAGTACTTC. Encoded protein: CASSLEGYEQYF. The chain uses TRBV11-2 and TRBJ2-7; D uncertain. The CDR3 runs to 12 residues. Germline CDR1 is SGHAT and CDR2 is FQNNGV. V shed 0 bases and J shed 3 bases, with 3 bases lying between them.

The chain links TRBV6-6 to TRBJ2-7; D might be TRBD1 (6 bases). The CDR3 runs to 14 residues. Deletions cut 5 bases from V and 2 bases from J, with 13 bases between. In germline, CDR1 is MNHNY, CDR2 SVGAGI (reference sequence). CDR3 nucleotides: TGTGCCAGCAGTGGGGGCGGCGGCCCCTACGAGCAGTACTTC. Its protein product is CASSGGGGPYEQYF.

The chain has TRBV7-2 and TRBJ2-6; D unclear. V was cut by 5 bases and J by 5 bases, with 4 bases left in between. Germline loops: CDR1 SGHTA, CDR2 FQGNSA. This CDR3 has 12 residues. This CDR3 reads CASSVRANVLTF. The CDR3 bases are TGTGCCAGCAGCGTAAGGGCCAACGTCCTGACTTTC. Full variable domain (outside the CDR3, taken from reference TRBV7-2 and TRBJ2-6): GAGVSQSPSNKVTEKGKDVELRCDPISGHTALYWYRQSLGQGLEFLIYFQGNSAPDKSGLPSDRFSAERTGGSVSTLTIQRTQQEDSAVYLCASSVRANVLTFGAGSRLTVL.

V is TRBV18 and J is TRBJ2-7; 8 bases align to TRBD1. The V and J ends lost 3 bases and 2 bases, in that order; junction bases with no gene match: 6. Germline CDR1 reads KGHSH; CDR2 reads LQKENI. The CDR3 is made up of 15 amino acids. The CDR3 protein is CASSPGQVATYEQYF. CDR3 nucleotide sequence: TGTGCCAGCTCACCGGGACAGGTCGCAACCTACGAGCAGTACTTC.

Comments on this clone: The identical CDR3 is also encoded by other nucleotide sequences in the sample. The V gene is TRBV28, the J gene TRBJ2-6, with D hard to call. V dropped 8 bases and J dropped 1 base, with 9 bases sitting between them. CDR1 is MDHEN, CDR2 SYDVKM, per germline. The CDR3 covers 14 residues. DNA of the CDR3: TGTGCCAGCTCCCTTTTTTCTGGGGCCAACGTCCTGACTTTC. Protein sequence: CASSLFSGANVLTF.

This chain links TRBV27 with TRBJ1-5, with 11 positions matching TRBD1. V lost 9 bases, J lost 3 bases, and 13 bases stayed unmatched. The CDR3 loop spans 17 amino acids. Germline CDR1 is MNHEY and CDR2 is SMNVEV (reference sequence). The CDR3 here is CASRTGGANWANQPQHF. The DNA for the CDR3 is TGTGCCAGTAGGACAGGGGGCGCAAATTGGGCCAATCAGCCCCAGCATTTT.

This chain uses TRBV18 with TRBJ1-1; TRBD1 agrees at 7 bases. V lost 2 bases to trimming and J lost 8 bases; unmatched junction nucleotides: 8. The CDR3 loop spans 14 amino acids. Germline CDR1 KGHSH, CDR2 LQKENI. In DNA, the CDR3 is TGTGCCAGCTCACCATTTTATAAGGGACAGGAAGCTTTCTTT. Translating gives CASSPFYKGQEAFF.

The chain uses TRBV27 and TRBJ2-6; D remains unclear. The CDR3 has 20 amino acids. The V end was cut by 3 bases, the J end by 1 base, with 22 bases between. In germline, CDR1 is MNHEY, CDR2 SMNVEV (reference sequence). This CDR3 is CASSFLDPLTYLSGANVLTF. CDR3 coding DNA: TGTGCCAGCAGTTTCCTTGACCCCCTTACCTATTTATCTGGGGCCAACGTCCTGACTTTC.

CDR3 sequence (DNA): TGTGCCAGCAGAGCGACAGTTCTCCTGGAAGCTTTCTTT. This sequence encodes CASRATVLLEAFF. This rearrangement joins TRBV7-2 to TRBJ1-1, with D tentatively TRBD1 (5 bases). CDR3 length: 13 amino acids. Trimming left V 6 bases short and J 8 bases short, with 16 bases between. In germline, CDR1 is SGHTA, CDR2 FQGNSA.

This clone was seen a few times. This rearrangement joins TRBV7-9 to TRBJ1-4, with D tentatively TRBD1 (5 bases). The V end was cut by 5 bases, the J end by 4 bases, with 17 bases between. Germline V lookup: CDR1 SEHNR, CDR2 FQNEAQ (reference sequence). CDR3 length equals 16 residues. The CDR3 protein is CASSETGTRGNEKLFF. CDR3 nucleotides: TGTGCCAGCAGCGAAACCGGGACGCGGGGTAATGAAAAACTGTTTTTT. The complete variable domain, with remaining parts taken from reference TRBV7-9 and TRBJ1-4, reads DTGVSQNPRHKITKRGQNVTFRCDPISEHNRLYWYRQTLGQGPEFLTYFQNEAQLEKSRLLSDRFSAERPKGSFSTLEIQRTEQGDSAMYLCASSETGTRGNEKLFFGSGTQLSVL.

The chain joins TRBV5-1 to TRBJ2-1, with 12 bases lining up with TRBD2. Germline V gene lookup returns CDR1 SGHRS and CDR2 YFSETQ. The CDR3 sequence is 15 residues long. V dropped 4 bases and J dropped 9; count of bases not matched to a gene: 8. The CDR3 DNA follows: TGCGCCAGCAGCCCCCTAGCGGGAGGGCCGGTTGAGCAGTTCTTC. Translated: CASSPLAGGPVEQFF.

This chain uses TRBV9 with TRBJ2-3, with 12 bases aligning to TRBD2. This CDR3 is 15 amino acids long. V lost 1 base and J lost 4; bases outside the gene matches: 1. Looked up from germline, CDR1 is SGDLS and CDR2 is YYNGEE. The CDR3 DNA is TGTGCCAGCAGCGTACTAGCGGGAGGGGCAGATACGCAGTATTTT. Translation gives CASSVLAGGADTQYF. Using reference TRBV9 and TRBJ2-3 for the parts outside the CDR3, the full variable domain is DSGVTQTPKHLITATGQRVTLRCSPRSGDLSVYWYQQSLDQGLQFLIQYYNGEERAKGNILERFSAQQFPDLHSELNLSSLELGDSALYFCASSVLAGGADTQYFGPGTRLTVL.

The CDR3 DNA reads as TGTGCCAGCTCGCCAGGGCGTTCGGATCAGCCCCAGCATTTT. As protein: CASSPGRSDQPQHF. The rearrangement joins TRBV18 to TRBJ1-5; tentatively, D is TRBD1 (5 bases). Between the trimmed V and J ends, which lost 6 bases and 5 bases, there was a span of 14 bases. This CDR3 region has 14 residues. The germline CDR1 and CDR2 sequences are KGHSH and LQKENI.

The chain carries TRBV29-1 and TRBJ1-1; TRBD1 aligns across 9 bases. The CDR3 is 13 residues long. J was trimmed by 6 bases and V by 1 base; bases with no gene match: 3. Germline-derived CDR1 and CDR2 are SQVTM and ANQGSEA. The CDR3 spells CSVEGRTGAEAFF. The CDR3, as DNA: TGCAGCGTTGAAGGTCGGACAGGGGCTGAAGCTTTCTTT.

The chain couples TRBV7-3 to TRBJ2-6; a weak D match, TRBD1 (5 bases). The germline gives CDR1 SGHTA, CDR2 FQGTGA. The CDR3 is 16 amino acids. Trimming removed 5 bases from V and 6 bases from J, with 17 bases in between. The CDR3 DNA reads as TGTGCCAGCAGCACGGACACGGGTCTAAAGGCCAACGTCCTGACTTTC. It is translated as CASSTDTGLKANVLTF. Supplemented by reference TRBV7-3 and TRBJ2-6, the full variable domain reads GAGVSQTPSNKVTEKGKYVELRCDPISGHTALYWYRQSLGQGPEFLIYFQGTGAADDSGLPNDRFFAVRPEGSVSTLKIQRTERGDSAVYLCASSTDTGLKANVLTFGAGSRLTVL.

The V gene is TRBV7-9, the J gene TRBJ2-3; 10 positions agree with TRBD2. CDR1 and CDR2 from the germline V gene are SEHNR and FQNEAQ (reference sequence). V shed 5 bases and J 1 base; nucleotides not matched to a gene: 9. The CDR3 has 17 residues. CDR3 region: CASSPRLAGTGTDTQYF. The CDR3 nucleotides are TGTGCCAGCAGCCCGCGACTAGCGGGCACTGGCACAGATACGCAGTATTTT.

The J gene is TRBJ2-7, the V gene TRBV6-1; D may correspond to TRBD1 or TRBD2 (5 bases each). From germline, CDR1 is MNHNS and CDR2 SASEGT. V dropped 3 bases and J dropped 5 bases, with 14 bases sitting between them. The CDR3 covers 14 residues. The CDR3 is CASSDQGWGNEQYF. The CDR3 bases are TGTGCCAGCAGTGATCAGGGCTGGGGGAACGAGCAGTACTTC.